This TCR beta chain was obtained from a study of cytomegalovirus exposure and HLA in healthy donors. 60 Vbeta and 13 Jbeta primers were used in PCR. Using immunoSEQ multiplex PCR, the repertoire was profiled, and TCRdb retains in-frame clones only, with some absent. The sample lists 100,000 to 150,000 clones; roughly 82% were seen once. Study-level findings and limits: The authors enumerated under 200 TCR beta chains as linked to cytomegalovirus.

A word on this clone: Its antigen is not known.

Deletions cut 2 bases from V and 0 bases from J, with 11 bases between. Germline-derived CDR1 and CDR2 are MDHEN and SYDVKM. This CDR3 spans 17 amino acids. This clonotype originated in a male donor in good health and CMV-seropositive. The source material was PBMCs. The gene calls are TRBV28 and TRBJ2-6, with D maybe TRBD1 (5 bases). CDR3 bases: TGTGCCAGCAGTTTACTGACAGAGAGCTCTGGGGCCAACGTCCTGACTTTC. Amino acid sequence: CASSLLTESSGANVLTF.